Listed below are T cell receptor beta chains from one sample, sequenced in a study of spatial heterogeneity in lung cancer. MiXCR was run by TCRdb on the 5' RACE reads, yielding one entry per CDR3 protein. The data show roughly 100,000 distinct CDR3 sequences, with about 9.4% seen just once and less than 8.5% held by the top ten. The material sequenced was PBMCs, taken at surgery. These receptor sequences come from a male donor with early-stage non-small cell lung cancer. The CDR3 runs from the conserved cysteine through the conserved F or W. The D gene is left open where the match is weak. A row's size may be missing; if present it is once, few, many or a size class.

size	V	D	J	length	CDR3	DNA
many	TRBV7-9	TRBD1	TRBJ2-1	12	CASSFSEGAEFF	TGTGCCAGCAGCTTCTCCGAGGGGGCGGAGTTCTTC
.	TRBV6-2/TRBV6-3	.	TRBJ2-3	14	CASSYRDFTDTQYF	TGTGCCAGCAGTTACCGGGACTTCACAGATACGCAGTATTTT
few	TRBV29-1	TRBD1	TRBJ2-2	15	CSADEPGQGAGELFF	TGCAGCGCAGACGAACCGGGACAGGGGGCCGGGGAGCTGTTTTTT
many	TRBV5-1	TRBD1	TRBJ1-6	15	CASSFGDRDNSPLHF	TGCGCCAGCAGCTTCGGGGACAGAGATAATTCACCCCTCCACTTT
many	TRBV29-1	.	TRBJ1-2	13	CSVGPGVDYGYTF	TGCAGCGTTGGACCGGGTGTCGACTATGGCTACACCTTC
many	TRBV24-1	.	TRBJ2-7	16	CATSDSLEGLQDEQYF	TGTGCCACCAGTGATTCCCTCGAAGGGCTACAGGACGAGCAGTACTTC
.	TRBV6-1	TRBD2	TRBJ2-5	15	CASSQLAGGGETQYF	TGTGCCAGCAGCCAACTAGCGGGAGGGGGAGAGACCCAGTACTTC
.	TRBV27	TRBD1	TRBJ2-7	15	CASRGGGHSSYEQYF	TGTGCCTCACGAGGGGGCGGGCACAGCTCCTACGAGCAGTACTTC
.	TRBV7-2	.	TRBJ2-3	15	CASSPPQGRTDTQYF	TGTGCCAGCAGCCCCCCCCAGGGACGAACAGATACGCAGTATTTT
few	TRBV7-9	.	TRBJ2-3	12	CASSFEGNTQYF	TGTGCCAGCAGCTTTGAGGGGAATACGCAGTATTTT
few	TRBV5-1	TRBD2	TRBJ2-7	15	CASSLGSSGNHEQYF	TGCGCCAGCAGCTTGGGGTCTAGCGGGAATCACGAGCAGTACTTC